The 10 T cell receptor beta chains given below trace back to one sample, sequenced in a study of radiotherapy plus CTLA-4 blockade in lung cancer. TCRdb's copy holds only in-frame clones and misses some; the assay was immunoSEQ multiplex PCR. Of about 73,000 clones in the sample, around 86% are singletons; the top ten hold 40%. Sample: peripheral blood, taken from a patient treated with radiotherapy plus ipilimumab. The receptors were sampled from a human donor with non-small cell lung cancer that progressed on radiotherapy plus ipilimumab.

This chain connects TRBV5-1 to TRBJ1-2; TRBD1 matches at 7 bases. CDR3 size: 13 residues. The V segment lost 4 bases and the J segment 4 bases; nucleotides outside the gene matches: 4. Germline V gene sequence: CDR1 SGHRS, CDR2 YFSETQ. Here the CDR3 reads CASSLGTAYGYTF. For the CDR3, the DNA is TGCGCCAGCAGCCTCGGGACAGCCTATGGCTACACCTTC.

This clone appeared once. The gene calls are TRBV10-3 and TRBJ2-2; 8 bases fit TRBD1. The length of the CDR3 is 14 residues. V dropped 6 bases and J dropped 6; count of bases not matched to a gene: 6. Germline V gene lookup returns CDR1 ENHRY and CDR2 SYGVKD. As DNA, the CDR3 is TGTGCCATCAGAGGGACAGGCATATCCGGGGAGCTGTTTTTT. Translation gives CAIRGTGISGELFF.

The genes are TRBV18 and TRBJ2-2; 8 nucleotides align to TRBD2. The CDR3 spans 17 residues. V lost 6 bases and J lost 5; bases outside the gene matches: 14. Looked up from germline, CDR1 is KGHSH and CDR2 is LQKENI. CDR3 DNA sequence: TGTGCCAGCTCTCATGCTGGGGAGCGGGAGTTGACCGGGGAGCTGTTTTTT. Its translation: CASSHAGERELTGELFF.

J is TRBJ2-3 and V is TRBV18, with TRBD2 matching over 9 bases. V lost 6 bases to trimming and J lost 1 base; unmatched junction nucleotides: 11. CDR1 is KGHSH and CDR2 is LQKENI in the germline V gene. The CDR3 extends over 17 amino acids. CDR3 protein: CASSPMVRTSGTDTQYF. The CDR3 DNA reads as TGTGCCAGCTCGCCGATGGTTAGGACTAGCGGCACAGATACGCAGTATTTT.

The rearrangement links TRBV29-1 to TRBJ1-2; perhaps TRBD1 as D (6 bases). The CDR3 has 17 amino acids. The germline CDR1 and CDR2 sequences are SQVTM and ANQGSEA. Trimming stripped 6 bases from V and 4 bases from J, with 27 bases between. CDR3 bases: TGCAGCGTCGGCCGGTTGAATCGCCTTCTGGGGGCCTATGGCTACACCTTC. It encodes CSVGRLNRLLGAYGYTF.

This chain joins TRBV4-1 and TRBJ2-7; D remains ambiguous. The germline V gene encodes CDR1 MGHRA and CDR2 YSYEKL. The germline V and J ends were trimmed by 4 bases and 0 bases, with 19 bases remaining between them. This CDR3 region has 17 residues. The CDR3 DNA reads TGCGCCAGCAGCCCAGGCCCTTTGAGGAAACCCTCCTACGAGCAGTACTTC. Translation gives CASSPGPLRKPSYEQYF.

This clone appeared a single time. This chain connects TRBV7-6 to TRBJ2-5; the D is unclear. The CDR3 runs to 16 residues. V shed 1 base and J shed 2 bases, with 14 bases lying between them. Germline CDR1 and CDR2: SGHVS and FNYEAQ. The CDR3 region has the DNA TGTGCCAGCAGCTTAGAGTTCCCTGACCCTCAAGAGACCCAGTACTTC. Translated, it gives CASSLEFPDPQETQYF.

V gene TRBV15 combines with J gene TRBJ1-5, with unresolved D. V dropped 1 base and J dropped 6 bases, with 4 bases sitting between them. Germline V CDR1 and CDR2: LNHNV, YYDKDF (reference sequence). This CDR3 is built from 12 residues. The CDR3 loop reads CATSRVGQPQHF. The CDR3, as DNA: TGTGCCACCAGCAGAGTAGGTCAGCCCCAGCATTTT.

The rearrangement uses TRBV6-1 and TRBJ2-7; no clear D gene. The CDR3 is 12 residues long. CDR1 is MNHNS and CDR2 is SASEGT in the germline V gene. V lost 3 bases, J lost 3 bases, and 6 bases lay in between. In nucleotides, the CDR3 is TGTGCCAGCAGTGAGGCCCGCTACGAGCAGTACGTC. This translates into CASSEARYEQYV.

This chain uses TRBV7-9 with TRBJ2-3; TRBD2 aligns across 8 bases. J was trimmed by 0 bases and V by 5 bases; bases with no gene match: 13. The CDR3 is 18 residues long. Germline CDR1 is SEHNR and CDR2 is FQNEAQ (reference sequence). CDR3 DNA: TGTGCCAGCAGCACTCCGGGACTAGGACGAACTAGCACAGATACGCAGTATTTT. This gives the protein CASSTPGLGRTSTDTQYF. The whole variable domain, remainder taken from reference TRBV7-9 and TRBJ2-3, is DTGVSQNPRHKITKRGQNVTFRCDPISEHNRLYWYRQTLGQGPEFLTYFQNEAQLEKSRLLSDRFSAERPKGSFSTLEIQRTEQGDSAMYLCASSTPGLGRTSTDTQYFGPGTRLTVL.